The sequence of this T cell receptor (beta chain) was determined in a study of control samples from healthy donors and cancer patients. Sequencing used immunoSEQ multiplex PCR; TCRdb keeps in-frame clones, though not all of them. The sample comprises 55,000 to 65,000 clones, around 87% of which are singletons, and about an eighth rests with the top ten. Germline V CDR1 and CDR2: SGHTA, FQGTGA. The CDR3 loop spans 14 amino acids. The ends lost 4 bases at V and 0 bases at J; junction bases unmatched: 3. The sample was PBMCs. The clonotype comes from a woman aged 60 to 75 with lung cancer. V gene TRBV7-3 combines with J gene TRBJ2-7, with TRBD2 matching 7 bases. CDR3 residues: CASSSGGGSYEQYF. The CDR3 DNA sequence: TGTGCCAGCAGCTCGGGAGGCGGCTCCTACGAGCAGTACTTC.